This TCR beta chain was recovered during a study of monozygotic twins with inflammatory bowel disease. Study outcomes and limitations: Background noise in patient repertoires may stem from differing immunosuppressive treatments. For repertoire similarity, concordant twins did not differ from discordant twins, possibly because power was limited. A single strong IBD-associated signal or clonotype was not supported by the findings. Fewer shared clonotypes with others were found in IBD patients than in healthy twins, especially with disease activity.

Points on this clonotype: Its antigen is unidentified.

Germline lookup yields CDR1 SQVTM and CDR2 ANQGSEA. The CDR3 contains 17 residues. TCRdb reanalyzed the 5' RACE reads and collapses them to one entry per CDR3 protein, without DNA. Here the sample table reports 140,000 to 150,000 distinct CDR3 sequences. The receptor comes from a human donor with ulcerative colitis or Crohn's disease, or a healthy co-twin of an affected twin (not recorded which). Sample: blood. This chain connects TRBV29-1 to TRBJ2-6; TCRdb names TRBD1, which stays unverified in the absence of DNA. CDR3 protein: CSAKTAPREAGANVLTF.